The subject of this entry is one TCR beta chain. It has no known antigen specificity. Nothing much larger sits one base from this clone, and base qualities are not available. V has 7 bases trimmed and J has 5 bases trimmed; junction bases matching no gene number 6. Based on the germline V gene (reference sequence), the CDR1 and CDR2 sequences are SEHNR and FQNEAQ. Taken from cysteine to phenylalanine, the CDR3 has 14 residues. Only the CDR3 part of the read is kept: 42 bases, read in frame from the first base. Blood samples were collected up to 4 times in the first month after transplant and then at least monthly when available. This sample is part of a study of graft-versus-host responses after intestinal transplantation listed by TCRdb under 2021. With respect to the entire study: The transplants that recipients received were multivisceral, liver-intestinal, or isolated intestinal. Every recipient was given anti-thymocyte globulin induction, then maintenance tacrolimus and steroids for around three years. After intestinal transplantation, graft-versus-host and host-versus-graft alloreactive T cell clones were followed in the graft, circulation and bone marrow using bulk TCR-beta CDR3 sequencing. Alloreactive clones were identified by sequencing pre-transplant mixed lymphocyte reaction products and comparing them with unstimulated pre-transplant donor and recipient T cells. The cohort enrolled under 25 intestinal transplant recipients including one retransplant, and a few patients lacking pretransplant specimens were excluded. A peak of at least 4% donor T cells among recipient peripheral blood mononuclear cells was the definition used for donor T cell macrochimerism. Samples from three later patients were sequenced in-house on an Illumina MiSeq with MiXCR processing rather than by the commercial service. Overall study results and their limits: GvH clones were detected in recipient bone marrow, and some of these GvH clones were observed earlier in ileal mucosa or blood, consistent with an intestinal mucosal origin. The conclusions were limited by the relatively low number and heterogeneity of the intestinal transplant patients. In patients with donor T cell macrochimerism, the allografts had high GvH to HvG T cell clonal ratios. Early after transplant, declines in HvG clones were associated with peak levels of circulating GvH clones.

Library generation was performed with the immunoSEQ multiplex PCR assay. For most patients, high-throughput TCR-beta CDR3 sequencing of genomic DNA was performed by Adaptive Biotechnologies. On the authors' methods: Adaptive's ImmunoSEQ software was the source of the TCR sequencing data for 18 patients, while a few other patients were processed with MiXCR and VDJtools. CDR3 nucleotide sequences shared between donor and recipient were removed because their origin could not be assigned. To be classed as alloreactive, a clone needed at least 2-fold expansion over unstimulated cells and a minimum CFSE-low frequency of 0.002% (template counts) or 0.001% (read counts). A clone was considered mappable if detected in the sequenced pre-transplant spleen, lymph node, or MLR CFSE-low populations of the donor or recipient. The cumulative frequency of alloreactive clones was calculated as a percentage of all sequences, weighted by copy number. Not all clones reach the TCRdb copy of this immuneACCESS table, which keeps in-frame sequences only. Checked studies attribute under half of the gap to unresolved V genes and leave the rest unexplained. Clone size and V and J calls were adopted from that table, with D and trimming inferred from the DNA. This sample has tens of thousands of clones in its table, and around 94% of those were observed once. The ten largest make up 0.76% of the sample.

The sequence derives from a human patient who received an intestinal transplant, so some T cells may come from the graft donor. Recombination connected TRBV7-9 to TRBJ1-4; TRBD1 fits 8 bases in the junction. Sample: PBMCs, taken 16 days after intestinal transplant. In nucleotide form, the sequence is TGTGCCAGCAATTCGGGACAGGAAAATGAAAAACTGTTTTTT. Protein translation: CASNSGQENEKLFF.